A single sample gave rise to the 21 T cell receptor beta chains below, sequenced in a study of T-cell memory formation after mild COVID-19. Each CDR3 protein gets one entry after TCRdb re-called the 5' RACE reads with MiXCR. The sample has about 620,000 distinct CDR3 sequences; approximately 19% are singletons. The specimen was PBMCs or a T cell subset sorted from them (not recorded which). The origin of the receptors is an adult woman who had mild COVID-19 (a few samples of this study predate the infection). Cell type and time point are not known.

This clonotype was counted ten times or more. The chain has TRBV5-1 and TRBJ1-5, with 8 bases aligning to TRBD1. J was trimmed by 3 bases and V by 4 bases; bases with no gene match: 9. Germline V gene data show CDR1 as SGHRS and CDR2 as YFSETQ. The length of the CDR3 is 16 residues. CDR3 DNA sequence: TGCGCCAGCAGCCCCAAGGACAGGGAGGCCAATCAGCCCCAGCATTTT. Translating gives CASSPKDREANQPQHF. The full variable domain, its missing parts supplied by reference TRBV5-1 and TRBJ1-5, is KAGVTQTPRYLIKTRGQQVTLSCSPISGHRSVSWYQQTPGQGLQFLFEYFSETQRNKGNFPGRFSGRQFSNSRSEMNVSTLELGDSALYLCASSPKDREANQPQHFGDGTRLSIL.

This clonotype was recorded a few times. The gene calls are TRBV5-1 and TRBJ1-1; the D is unclear. The CDR3 consists of 15 residues. V lost 0 bases, J lost 1 base, and 10 bases lay in between. The germline CDR1 and CDR2 sequences are SGHRS and YFSETQ. CDR3 sequence reads: CASSLVASSNTEAFF. Here the CDR3 DNA reads TGCGCCAGCAGCTTGGTGGCCAGCTCGAACACTGAAGCTTTCTTT. Full variable domain (rest looked up from reference TRBV5-1 and TRBJ1-1): KAGVTQTPRYLIKTRGQQVTLSCSPISGHRSVSWYQQTPGQGLQFLFEYFSETQRNKGNFPGRFSGRQFSNSRSEMNVSTLELGDSALYLCASSLVASSNTEAFFGQGTRLTVV.

This clonotype was counted only a few times. The V and J genes are TRBV7-2 and TRBJ2-7; the match to TRBD2 covers 8 bases. The junction had 9 bases not matched to a gene; V was cut back by 5 bases and J by 3 bases. This CDR3 is 15 amino acids long. Germline assignment: CDR1 SGHTA and CDR2 FQGNSA. DNA of the CDR3: TGTGCCAGCAGCCTAAATAGCGGGACCGGCTACGAGCAGTACTTC. Translating gives CASSLNSGTGYEQYF. Looking up the rest from reference TRBV7-2 and TRBJ2-7 gives the full variable domain: GAGVSQSPSNKVTEKGKDVELRCDPISGHTALYWYRQSLGQGLEFLIYFQGNSAPDKSGLPSDRFSAERTGGSVSTLTIQRTQQEDSAVYLCASSLNSGTGYEQYFGPGTRLTVT.

The table lists this clonotype with a few counts. The J gene is TRBJ1-2, the V gene TRBV20-1; D is unclear. This CDR3 is 15 amino acids long. Germline-derived CDR1 and CDR2 are DFQATT and SNEGSKA (reference sequence). The germline V and J ends were trimmed by 2 bases and 1 base, with 14 bases remaining between them. CDR3 nucleotide sequence: TGCAGTGCTAGACCCCCGACACTTTATAACTATGGCTACACCTTC. As protein: CSARPPTLYNYGYTF.

This clonotype was seen a few times. At one end the junction does not follow the germline gene, possibly because of a read error. The rearrangement uses TRBV7-7 and TRBJ2-1, with D perhaps matching TRBD1 (6 bases). Germline CDR1 reads SSHAT; CDR2 reads FNYEAQ (reference sequence). This CDR3 has 13 residues. CDR3 in amino acids: CASSLDSWGEQFF. CDR3 DNA: TGTGCTAGCAGCCTGGACAGCTGGGGGGAGCAGTTCTTC.

The chain couples TRBV5-4 to TRBJ1-1; 8 bases are shared with TRBD1. Germline V gene data show CDR1 as SGHNT and CDR2 as YYREEE (reference sequence). Trimming cost V 4 bases and J 4 bases; bases outside gene matches: 9. CDR3 length equals 15 residues. CDR3 nucleotide sequence: TGTGCCAGCAGCGAAATATGGACAGGGCTCACTGAAGCTTTCTTT. This sequence encodes CASSEIWTGLTEAFF.

CDR3 coding DNA: TGTGCTAGTGGTTCAGGGTATAGCAATCAGCCCCAGCATTTT. It is translated as CASGSGYSNQPQHF. The V and J genes are TRBV12-5 and TRBJ1-5; tentative D call: TRBD1 (5 bases). Deletions cut 4 bases from V and 0 bases from J, with 7 bases between. The CDR3 has 14 amino acids. Germline assignment: CDR1 LGHNT and CDR2 FRNRAP.

This clonotype was seen ten or more times. The V call is TRBV29-1, the J call TRBJ2-7; D ambiguous. Germline CDR1 is SQVTM and CDR2 is ANQGSEA. The CDR3 consists of 12 residues. Deletions cut 0 bases from V and 1 base from J, with 4 bases between. CDR3 sequence reads: CSVEDGSYEQYF. DNA for the CDR3: TGCAGCGTTGAAGACGGATCCTACGAGCAGTACTTC.

The chain has TRBV20-1 and TRBJ2-7, with 8 bases lining up with TRBD2. The trim removed 6 bases at V and 9 bases at J, leaving 7 bases unmatched. CDR3 size: 11 residues. Per the germline V gene, CDR1 is DFQATT and CDR2 is SNEGSKA (reference sequence). The CDR3 nucleotides read TGCAGTGCAAGACTAGCGAGGGGGCAGTACTTC. This sequence encodes CSARLARGQYF.

V and J are TRBV11-2 and TRBJ2-2; D is tentatively TRBD1 or TRBD2 (6 bases each). In germline, CDR1 is SGHAT, CDR2 FQNNGV. This CDR3 is built from 15 residues. V was cut by 4 bases and J by 6 bases, with 15 bases left in between. The CDR3 protein is CASSSGWGAAGELFF. Here the CDR3 DNA reads TGTGCCAGCAGCTCAGGATGGGGGGCAGCCGGGGAGCTGTTTTTT. The complete variable domain, with remaining parts taken from reference TRBV11-2 and TRBJ2-2, reads EAGVAQSPRYKIIEKRQSVAFWCNPISGHATLYWYQQILGQGPKLLIQFQNNGVVDDSQLPKDRFSAERLKGVDSTLKIQPAKLEDSAVYLCASSSGWGAAGELFFGEGSRLTVL.

This chain links TRBV29-1 with TRBJ2-4; D may be TRBD2 (7 bases). The germline V and J ends were trimmed by 4 bases and 7 bases, with 14 bases remaining between them. CDR3 size: 13 residues. The germline V gene has CDR1 SQVTM and CDR2 ANQGSEA. CDR3: CSVALEGGNIQYF. The DNA of the CDR3 is TGCAGCGTTGCGTTAGAGGGGGGGAACATTCAGTACTTC.

The chain couples TRBV12-3 or TRBV12-4 to TRBJ2-2; TRBD1 matches at 9 bases. The CDR3 contains 15 residues. V shed 5 bases and J 5 bases; nucleotides not matched to a gene: 6. This chain's CDR3 is CASSETGGWTGELFF. The CDR3 DNA is TGTGCCAGCAGTGAAACAGGGGGCTGGACCGGGGAGCTGTTTTTT.

This clonotype was observed a handful of times. This sequence joins TRBV6-2 or TRBV6-3 and TRBJ2-3; D unresolved. This CDR3 spans 17 amino acids. The germline V gene has CDR1 MNHEY and CDR2 SVGEGT. The ends were cut back, 2 bases at V and 4 bases at J, with 19 bases in the middle. DNA for the CDR3: TGTGCCAGCAGTTACCGCGATGGGTTTTTCAGTTCAGATACGCAGTATTTT. It is translated as CASSYRDGFFSSDTQYF.

On this clonotype itself: This clone may be a read error of a much larger clone one base away. For the CDR3, the DNA is TGTGCCAGCAGCGAGCGAAGGGCGGGAGAGCCTGAGCAGTTCTTC. This encodes CASSERRAGEPEQFF. This chain uses TRBV7-8 with TRBJ2-1; 7 bases are a match to TRBD2. Per the germline V gene, CDR1 is SGHVS and CDR2 is FQNEAQ. With V trimmed by 5 bases and J by 9 bases, 13 bases remained unmatched. The CDR3 covers 15 residues.

The CDR3 DNA sequence: TGCAGTGCTATAGGCGGGGACGGCTACACCTTC. It encodes CSAIGGDGYTF. The chain has TRBV20-1 and TRBJ1-2, with a possible D match to TRBD1 (5 bases). The CDR3 length is 11 residues. V was shortened by 4 bases and J by 8 bases, with 11 bases between the two germline ends. Germline loops: CDR1 DFQATT, CDR2 SNEGSKA (reference sequence).

Only a few counts were recorded for this clonotype. The chain joins TRBV4-1 to TRBJ2-1; 9 nucleotides line up with TRBD2. The J segment lost 7 bases and the V segment lost 4 bases, leaving 8 bases of the junction unmatched. Germline V CDR1 and CDR2: MGHRA, YSYEKL. This CDR3 is built from 15 residues. Here the CDR3 DNA reads TGCGCCAGCAGCCCGCTTGGCGGGAGGGGAAATGAGCAGTTCTTC. This codes for CASSPLGGRGNEQFF.

This clonotype was picked up many times. One end of the junction fails to match germline, which may point to a read error. This chain uses TRBV5-1 with TRBJ2-2; 11 bases agree with TRBD2. There are 15 residues in the CDR3. Germline lookup yields CDR1 SGHRS and CDR2 YFSETQ. In DNA form, the CDR3 reads TGTGCCAGCAGCGCCGGACTAGCGGGCACCGGGGAGCTGTTTTTT. Protein product: CASSAGLAGTGELFF. Supplemented by reference TRBV5-1 and TRBJ2-2, the full variable domain reads KAGVTQTPRYLIKTRGQQVTLSCSPISGHRSVSWYQQTPGQGLQFLFEYFSETQRNKGNFPGRFSGRQFSNSRSEMNVSTLELGDSALYLCASSAGLAGTGELFFGEGSRLTVL.

This clonotype was observed a single time. This chain links TRBV7-2 with TRBJ1-5; no definite D call. V lost 1 base to trimming and J lost 4 bases, with 23 bases between them. CDR1 SGHTA and CDR2 FQGNSA come from the germline V gene. The CDR3 is 19 residues long. The CDR3 DNA follows: TGTGCCAGCAGCTTAGTGGGCCCCGCAAGCCTTTTGGGGAATCAGCCCCAGCATTTT. Translating it yields CASSLVGPASLLGNQPQHF.

V is TRBV24-1 and J is TRBJ2-1; D is perhaps TRBD2 (6 bases). Deletions cut 3 bases from V and 2 bases from J, with 10 bases between. CDR3 length: 15 residues. The germline V gene has CDR1 KGHDR and CDR2 SFDVKD. DNA for the CDR3: TGTGCCACCAGTGATAGTAGCGGAGCCTACAATGAGCAGTTCTTC. This sequence encodes CATSDSSGAYNEQFF.

The gene calls are TRBV4-3 and TRBJ2-5; D call uncertain. Germline V lookup: CDR1 LGHNA, CDR2 YSLEER. The CDR3 covers 16 residues. V dropped 0 bases and J dropped 1 base, with 12 bases sitting between them. The CDR3 loop is CASSQDLVGRQETQYF. The CDR3 nucleotides are TGCGCCAGCAGCCAAGATCTTGTAGGCCGCCAAGAGACCCAGTACTTC.

This clonotype has more than one count but fewer than ten. The chain links TRBV2 to TRBJ2-7; 11 bases align to TRBD2. Germline V gene sequence: CDR1 SNHLY, CDR2 FYNNEI. The CDR3 spans 17 residues. V lost 2 bases to trimming and J lost 4 bases; unmatched junction nucleotides: 10. Here the CDR3 DNA reads TGTGCCAGCAGTGAAAACATCCGACTAGCGGGACAATACGAGCAGTACTTC. Protein: CASSENIRLAGQYEQYF.